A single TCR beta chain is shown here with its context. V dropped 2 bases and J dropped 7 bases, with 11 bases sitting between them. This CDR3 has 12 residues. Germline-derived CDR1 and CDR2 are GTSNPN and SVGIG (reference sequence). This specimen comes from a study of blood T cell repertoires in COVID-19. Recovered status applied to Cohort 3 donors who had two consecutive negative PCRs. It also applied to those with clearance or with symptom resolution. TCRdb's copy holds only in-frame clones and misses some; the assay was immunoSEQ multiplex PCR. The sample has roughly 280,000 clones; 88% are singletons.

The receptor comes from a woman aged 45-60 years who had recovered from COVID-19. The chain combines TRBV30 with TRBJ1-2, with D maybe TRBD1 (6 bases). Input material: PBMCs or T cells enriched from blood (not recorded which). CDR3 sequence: CAWSREGVGYTF. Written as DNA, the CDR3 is TGTGCCTGGAGTAGGGAGGGGGTTGGCTACACCTTC.